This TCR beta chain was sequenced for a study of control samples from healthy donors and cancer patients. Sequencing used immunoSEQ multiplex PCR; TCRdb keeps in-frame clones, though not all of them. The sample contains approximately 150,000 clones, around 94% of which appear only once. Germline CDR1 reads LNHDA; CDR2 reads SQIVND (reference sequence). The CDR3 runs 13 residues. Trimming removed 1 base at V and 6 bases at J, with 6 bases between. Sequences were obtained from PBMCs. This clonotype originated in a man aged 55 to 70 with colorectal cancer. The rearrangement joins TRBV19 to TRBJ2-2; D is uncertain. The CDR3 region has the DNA TGTGCCAGTAGTATAGGGGTTCCCGGGGAGCTGTTTTTT. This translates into CASSIGVPGELFF. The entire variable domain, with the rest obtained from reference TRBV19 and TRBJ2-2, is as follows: DGGITQSPKYLFRKEGQNVTLSCEQNLNHDAMYWYRQDPGQGLRLIYYSQIVNDFQKGDIAEGYSVSREKKESFPLTVTSAQKNPTAFYLCASSIGVPGELFFGEGSRLTVL.